This T cell receptor beta chain emerged from a study of cytomegalovirus exposure and HLA in healthy donors. Study background: T cells numbering about 200 million yielded 95 million to 140 million unique TCR beta sequences in an earlier analysis.

Note on this clone: Its target is unknown.

Primers included in the PCR were 60 Vbeta and 13 Jbeta primers. Only in-frame clones appear in the TCRdb table, and some are missing; sequencing was by immunoSEQ multiplex PCR. The sample shows about 240,000 clones, around 81% of them seen only once. Points from the study as a whole: It was likely that a cluster of highly shared sequence variants was a sequencing artifact.

This TCR derives from a woman in her fifties or sixties in good health and CMV-seropositive. The material sequenced was PBMCs.

The CDR3 here is CASSVGRGETQYF. DNA of the CDR3: TGCGCCAGCAGTGTTGGGAGGGGAGAGACCCAGTACTTC. The rearrangement uses TRBV10-2 and TRBJ2-5, with 7 bases aligning to TRBD2. The junction had 3 bases not matched to a gene; V was cut back by 4 bases and J by 4 bases. CDR1 is WSHSY, CDR2 SAAADI, per germline. This CDR3 spans 13 amino acids.